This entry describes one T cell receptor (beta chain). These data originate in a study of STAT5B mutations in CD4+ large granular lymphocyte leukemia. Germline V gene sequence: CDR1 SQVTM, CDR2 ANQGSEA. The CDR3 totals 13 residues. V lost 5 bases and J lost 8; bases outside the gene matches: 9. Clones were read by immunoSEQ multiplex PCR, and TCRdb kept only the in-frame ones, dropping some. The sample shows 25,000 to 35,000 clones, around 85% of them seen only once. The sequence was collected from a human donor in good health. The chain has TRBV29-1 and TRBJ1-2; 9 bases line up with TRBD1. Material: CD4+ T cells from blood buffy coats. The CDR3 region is CSVKYTGGGGYTF. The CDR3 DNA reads TGCAGCGTTAAATACACAGGGGGCGGAGGCTACACCTTC.